This T cell receptor (beta chain) comes out of a study of blood T cell repertoires in COVID-19. Method: immunoSEQ multiplex PCR; TCRdb's copy keeps in-frame clones and lacks some. The table lists 180,000 or so clones, approximately 83% of them singletons. Per germline, CDR1 GTSNPN and CDR2 SVGIG (reference sequence). There are 12 residues in the CDR3. V lost 2 bases and J lost 4, with 6 bases in between. The sequencing input was PBMCs or T cells enriched from blood (not recorded which). The chain joins TRBV30 to TRBJ1-5; the D is unclear. This TCR was sampled from a woman aged 55-70 years who had recovered from COVID-19. CDR3 nucleotides: TGTGCCTGGAGTCCGGGGAATCAGCCCCAGCATTTT. It specifies CAWSPGNQPQHF.